A selection of T cell receptor beta chains follows, all from one sample in a study of cytomegalovirus exposure and HLA in healthy donors. Assay: immunoSEQ multiplex PCR; the TCRdb copy retains only in-frame clones and omits some. The table records approximately 240,000 clones, approximately 90% of them present only once. Sample: PBMCs. The receptors were gathered from a woman younger than 30 in good health and CMV-seronegative. CDR3s include the opening cysteine and the closing phenylalanine or tryptophan. A D gene is named only where the DNA matches it firmly. Clone sizes are given selectively: once, few, many, or a class where the clone is expanded.

j_gene | v_gene | abundance | d_gene | CDR3aa | CDR3nt
TRBJ2-7 | TRBV14 | . | TRBD2 | CASSQDLGLAGTYEQYF | TGTGCCAGCAGCCAAGATCTTGGACTAGCGGGAACCTACGAGCAGTACTTC
TRBJ2-1 | TRBV9 | . | TRBD2 | CASSAYNLAGDEQFF | TGTGCCAGCAGCGCATACAACCTAGCGGGGGATGAGCAGTTCTTC
TRBJ1-1 | TRBV19 | . | TRBD1 | CASSVERQGEAFF | TGTGCCAGTAGTGTCGAAAGACAGGGAGAAGCTTTCTTT
TRBJ1-5 | TRBV11-2 | . | TRBD1 | CASSFEGAINQPQHF | TGTGCCAGCAGCTTTGAGGGGGCGATCAATCAGCCCCAGCATTTT
TRBJ2-1 | TRBV9 | . | TRBD2 | CASSVVGRGGSNEQFF | TGTGCCAGCAGCGTAGTTGGGCGGGGGGGCTCCAATGAGCAGTTCTTC
TRBJ1-2 | TRBV6-5 | . | . | CASSYLGTGRYGYTF | TGTGCCAGCAGTTACCTAGGGACGGGGAGGTATGGCTACACCTTC
TRBJ2-3 | TRBV5-1 | . | . | CASSLGGGARDTQYF | TGCGCCAGCAGCTTGGGTGGGGGGGCCCGAGATACGCAGTATTTT
TRBJ2-7 | TRBV4-1 | . | TRBD2 | CAISTSGIAYEQYF | TGCGCCATTTCGACTAGCGGGATAGCCTACGAGCAGTACTTC
TRBJ2-3 | TRBV4-3 | . | . | CASSQDQGVVTDTQYF | TGCGCCAGCAGCCAAGATCAAGGGGTAGTCACAGATACGCAGTATTTT
TRBJ2-3 | TRBV15 | . | . | CATSTGPILAANTDTQYF | TGTGCCACCAGCACAGGCCCAATATTAGCGGCGAACACAGATACGCAGTATTTT
TRBJ1-5 | TRBV6-6 | . | . | CASSPRDTSNQPQHF | TGTGCCAGCAGCCCCCGGGACACTAGCAATCAGCCCCAGCATTTT
TRBJ2-3 | TRBV5-6 | . | TRBD2 | CASSLGGSGSSTDTQYF | TGTGCCAGCAGCTTAGGTGGAAGCGGGAGCTCGACAGATACGCAGTATTTT
TRBJ2-1 | TRBV7-2 | . | TRBD2 | CAIGLAGNEQFF | TGTGCCATTGGGCTAGCGGGCAATGAGCAGTTCTTC
TRBJ2-2 | TRBV5-4 | once | TRBD1 | CASSLLATGTGRTGELFF | TGTGCCAGCAGCTTACTCGCAACCGGGACAGGGAGGACCGGGGAGCTGTTTTTT
TRBJ2-1 | TRBV9 | . | TRBD2 | CASSPLGLAVYNEQFF | TGTGCCAGCAGCCCACTGGGACTAGCGGTATACAATGAGCAGTTCTTC
TRBJ2-2 | TRBV5-1 | . | TRBD1 | CASSPRTGPGELFF | TGCGCCAGCAGCCCCCGGACAGGGCCCGGGGAGCTGTTTTTT
TRBJ2-7 | TRBV5-1 | . | TRBD2 | CASSSGGNSYEQYF | TGCGCCAGCAGCTCGGGAGGCAATTCCTACGAGCAGTACTTC
TRBJ2-2 | TRBV5-3 | . | TRBD2 | CARSRPGTSGGATGELFF | TGTGCCAGAAGCAGGCCCGGGACTAGCGGGGGGGCCACCGGGGAGCTGTTTTTT
TRBJ2-7 | TRBV19 | . | . | CASSPRQALEQYF | TGTGCCAGTAGTCCGCGACAGGCCCTAGAGCAGTACTTC
TRBJ2-5 | TRBV5-4 | . | TRBD2 | CASSIGTSGGRQETQYF | TGTGCCAGCAGCATCGGGACTAGCGGGGGGAGACAGGAGACCCAGTACTTC
TRBJ2-7 | TRBV2 | . | TRBD2 | CASSEFKLASSEQYF | TGTGCCAGCAGTGAGTTTAAACTAGCGAGCTCCGAGCAGTACTTC
TRBJ1-2 | TRBV30 | . | TRBD1 | CAWKSVRNRGRWDYGYTF | TGTGCCTGGAAGTCAGTCCGGAACAGGGGGCGTTGGGACTATGGCTACACCTTC
TRBJ2-3 | TRBV29-1 | . | TRBD1 | CSVGGGHGDTQYF | TGCAGCGTTGGAGGGGGCCATGGAGATACGCAGTATTTT
TRBJ2-4 | TRBV6-6 | few | TRBD1 | CASSSPGTGSKNIQYF | TGTGCCAGCAGTTCCCCCGGGACAGGGAGTAAAAACATTCAGTACTTC
TRBJ2-2 | TRBV29-1 | . | . | CSVNVYGDPTGELFF | TGCAGCGTTAATGTATACGGGGATCCGACCGGGGAGCTGTTTTTT
TRBJ2-7 | TRBV2 | few | TRBD2 | CASRQGGGSTHEQYF | TGTGCCAGCAGGCAAGGTGGCGGGAGTACCCACGAGCAGTACTTC
TRBJ2-2 | TRBV28 | once | . | CASSLYRETGELFF | TGTGCCAGCAGTTTATACAGGGAGACCGGGGAGCTGTTTTTT
TRBJ2-1 | TRBV19 | . | TRBD2 | CASSIELAGGLLNEQFF | TGTGCCAGTAGTATAGAATTAGCGGGGGGGCTTCTCAATGAGCAGTTCTTC
TRBJ1-4 | TRBV6-5 | . | TRBD1 | CASSYSTGDDEKLFF | TGTGCCAGCAGTTACTCAACAGGGGATGATGAAAAACTGTTTTTT
TRBJ2-7 | TRBV7-2 | . | . | CASSRTGASLEQYF | TGTGCCAGCAGCCGAACAGGCGCCTCCCTCGAGCAGTACTTC
TRBJ1-4 | TRBV25-1 | . | TRBD1 | CASSATGTGPLYEKLFF | TGTGCCAGCAGTGCTACCGGGACAGGGCCCCTCTATGAAAAACTGTTTTTT
TRBJ1-4 | TRBV11-3 | . | TRBD1 | CASSPGQVGTNEKLFF | TGTGCCAGCAGCCCGGGACAGGTTGGGACTAATGAAAAACTGTTTTTT